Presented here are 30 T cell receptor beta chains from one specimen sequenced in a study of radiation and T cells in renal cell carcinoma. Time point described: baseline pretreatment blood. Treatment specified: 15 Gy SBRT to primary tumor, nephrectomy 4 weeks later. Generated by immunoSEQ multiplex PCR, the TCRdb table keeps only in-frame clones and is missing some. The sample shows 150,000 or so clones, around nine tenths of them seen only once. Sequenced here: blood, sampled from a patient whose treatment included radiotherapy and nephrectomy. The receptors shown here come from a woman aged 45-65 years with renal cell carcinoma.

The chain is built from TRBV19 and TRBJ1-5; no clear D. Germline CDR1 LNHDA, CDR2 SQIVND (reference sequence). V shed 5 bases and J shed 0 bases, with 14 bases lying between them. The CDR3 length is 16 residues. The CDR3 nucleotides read TGTGCCAGTAGTCCCCCGGTTGGGGTTAGCAATCAGCCCCAGCATTTT. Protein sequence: CASSPPVGVSNQPQHF.

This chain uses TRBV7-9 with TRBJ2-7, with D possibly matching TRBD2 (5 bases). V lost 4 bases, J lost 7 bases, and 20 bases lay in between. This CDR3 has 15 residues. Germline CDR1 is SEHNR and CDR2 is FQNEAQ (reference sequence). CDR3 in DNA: TGTGCCAGCAGCTCAAGTAGGGTTGCCACGGGAGAGCAGTACTTC. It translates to CASSSSRVATGEQYF. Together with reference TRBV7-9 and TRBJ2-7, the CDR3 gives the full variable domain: DTGVSQNPRHKITKRGQNVTFRCDPISEHNRLYWYRQTLGQGPEFLTYFQNEAQLEKSRLLSDRFSAERPKGSFSTLEIQRTEQGDSAMYLCASSSSRVATGEQYFGPGTRLTVT.

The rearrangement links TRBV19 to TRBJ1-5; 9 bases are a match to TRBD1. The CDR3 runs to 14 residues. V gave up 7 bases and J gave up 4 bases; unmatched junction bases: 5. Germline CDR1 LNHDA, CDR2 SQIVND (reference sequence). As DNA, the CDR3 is TGTGCCAGTATGGCGGGACAGGGTAATCAGCCCCAGCATTTT. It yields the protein CASMAGQGNQPQHF.

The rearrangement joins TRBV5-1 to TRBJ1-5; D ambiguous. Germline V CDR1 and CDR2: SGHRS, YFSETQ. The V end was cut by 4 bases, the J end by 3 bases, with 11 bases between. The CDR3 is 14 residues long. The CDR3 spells CASSPRGDNQPQHF. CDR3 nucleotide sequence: TGCGCCAGCAGCCCACGAGGAGACAATCAGCCCCAGCATTTT.

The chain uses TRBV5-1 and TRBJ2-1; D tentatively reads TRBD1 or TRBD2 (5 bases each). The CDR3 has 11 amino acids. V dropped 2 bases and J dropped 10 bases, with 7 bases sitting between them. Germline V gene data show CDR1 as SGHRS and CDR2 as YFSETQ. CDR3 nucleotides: TGCGCCAGCAGCTTAGGGACGGAGCAGTTCTTC. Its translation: CASSLGTEQFF.

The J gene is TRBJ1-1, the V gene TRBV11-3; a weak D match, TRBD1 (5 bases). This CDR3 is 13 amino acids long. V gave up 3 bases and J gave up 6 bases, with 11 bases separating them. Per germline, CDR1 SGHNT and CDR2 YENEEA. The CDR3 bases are TGTGCCAGCAGCTTTGACAGCTACGCTGAAGCTTTCTTT. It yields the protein CASSFDSYAEAFF. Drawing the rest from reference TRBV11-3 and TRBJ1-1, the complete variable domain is EAGVVQSPRYKIIEKKQPVAFWCNPISGHNTLYWYLQNLGQGPELLIRYENEEAVDDSQLPKDRFSAERLKGVDSTLKIQPAELGDSAVYLCASSFDSYAEAFFGQGTRLTVV.

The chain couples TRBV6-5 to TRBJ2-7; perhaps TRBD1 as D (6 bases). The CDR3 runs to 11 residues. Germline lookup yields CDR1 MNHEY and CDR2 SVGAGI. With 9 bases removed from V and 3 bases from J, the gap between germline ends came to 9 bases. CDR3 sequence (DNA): TGTGCCAGTAGGGGGTTCTACGAGCAGTACTTC. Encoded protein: CASRGFYEQYF.

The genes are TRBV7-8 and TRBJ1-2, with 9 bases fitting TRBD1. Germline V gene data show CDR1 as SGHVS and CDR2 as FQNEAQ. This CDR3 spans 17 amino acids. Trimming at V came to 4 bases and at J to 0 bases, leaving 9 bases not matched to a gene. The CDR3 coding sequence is TGTGCCAGCAGCTATCCGGGACAGGGAGAAACTAACTATGGCTACACCTTC. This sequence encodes CASSYPGQGETNYGYTF.

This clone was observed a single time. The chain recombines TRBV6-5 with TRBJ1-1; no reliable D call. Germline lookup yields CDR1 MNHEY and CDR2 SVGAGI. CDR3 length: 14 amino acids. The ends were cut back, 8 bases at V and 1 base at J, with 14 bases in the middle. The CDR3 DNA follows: TGTGCCAGCTCCGTGGCAGCGAAGAACACTGAAGCTTTCTTT. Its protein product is CASSVAAKNTEAFF.

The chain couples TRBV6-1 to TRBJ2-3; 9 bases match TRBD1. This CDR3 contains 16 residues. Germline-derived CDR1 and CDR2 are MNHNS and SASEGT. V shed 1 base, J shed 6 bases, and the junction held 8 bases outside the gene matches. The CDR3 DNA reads TGTGCCAGCAGTGAAGGGATGGGGACAGGGTGGGATACGCAGTATTTT. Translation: CASSEGMGTGWDTQYF.

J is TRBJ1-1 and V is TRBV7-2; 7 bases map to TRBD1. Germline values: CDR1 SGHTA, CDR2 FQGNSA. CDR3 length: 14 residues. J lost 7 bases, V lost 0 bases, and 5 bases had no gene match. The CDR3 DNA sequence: TGTGCCAGCAGCTTAGCGCCCGGGACAGTTGAAGCTTTCTTT. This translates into CASSLAPGTVEAFF.

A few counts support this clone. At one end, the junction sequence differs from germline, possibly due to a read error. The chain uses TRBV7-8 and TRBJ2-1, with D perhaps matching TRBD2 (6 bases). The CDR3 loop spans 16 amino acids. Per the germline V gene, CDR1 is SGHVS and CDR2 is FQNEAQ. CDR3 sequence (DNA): TGTGCCAGCAGCTCCCAAAAGACTAGATCCTACAATGAACAGTTCTTC. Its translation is CASSSQKTRSYNEQFF.

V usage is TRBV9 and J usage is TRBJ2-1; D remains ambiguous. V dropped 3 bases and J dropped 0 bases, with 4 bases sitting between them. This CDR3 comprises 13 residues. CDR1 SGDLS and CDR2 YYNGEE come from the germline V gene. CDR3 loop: CASSDSSYNEQFF. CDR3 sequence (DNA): TGTGCCAGCAGCGACAGCTCCTACAATGAGCAGTTCTTC.

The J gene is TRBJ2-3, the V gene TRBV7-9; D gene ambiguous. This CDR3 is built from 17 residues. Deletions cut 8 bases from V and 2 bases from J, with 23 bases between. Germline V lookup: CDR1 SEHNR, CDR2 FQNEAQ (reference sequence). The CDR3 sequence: CASPKDDLHQATDTQYF. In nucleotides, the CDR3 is TGTGCCAGCCCGAAGGACGACCTCCATCAAGCCACAGATACGCAGTATTTT.

This CDR3 reads CASSSPGQESSYEQYF. The CDR3 DNA is TGTGCCAGCAGTTCACCGGGACAGGAAAGCTCCTACGAGCAGTACTTC. The chain carries TRBV6-5 and TRBJ2-7, with 8 positions matching TRBD1. The trim removed 4 bases at V and 0 bases at J, leaving 8 bases unmatched. Germline assignment: CDR1 MNHEY and CDR2 SVGAGI. The CDR3 is 16 amino acids.

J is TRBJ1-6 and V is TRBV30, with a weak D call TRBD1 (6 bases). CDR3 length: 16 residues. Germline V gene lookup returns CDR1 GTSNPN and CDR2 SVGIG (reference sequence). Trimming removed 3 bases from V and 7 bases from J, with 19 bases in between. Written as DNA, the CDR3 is TGTGCCTGGAGAGCGGAGGGGGGGGGAAGGAATTCACCCCTCCACTTT. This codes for CAWRAEGGGRNSPLHF.

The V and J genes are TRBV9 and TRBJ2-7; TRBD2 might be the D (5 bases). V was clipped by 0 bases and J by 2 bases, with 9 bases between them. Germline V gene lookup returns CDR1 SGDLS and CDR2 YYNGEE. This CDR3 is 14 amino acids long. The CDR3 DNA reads TGTGCCAGCAGCGTAGACGGGGAGCCCTACGAGCAGTACTTC. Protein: CASSVDGEPYEQYF.

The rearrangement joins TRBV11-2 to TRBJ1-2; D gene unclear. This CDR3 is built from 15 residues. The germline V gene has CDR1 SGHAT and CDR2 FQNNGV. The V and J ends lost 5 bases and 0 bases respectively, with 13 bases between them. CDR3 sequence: CASSLLGKANYGYTF. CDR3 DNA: TGTGCCAGCAGCCTACTTGGCAAAGCTAACTATGGCTACACCTTC.

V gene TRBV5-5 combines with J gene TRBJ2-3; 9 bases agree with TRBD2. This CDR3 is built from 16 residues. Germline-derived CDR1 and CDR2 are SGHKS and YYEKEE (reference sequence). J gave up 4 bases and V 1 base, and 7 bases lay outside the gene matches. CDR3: CASSLLAGGPSDTQYF. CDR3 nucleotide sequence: TGTGCCAGCAGCTTGTTGGCGGGGGGGCCCTCAGATACGCAGTATTTT.

The CDR3 region is CASSWGGQVGEKLFF. The CDR3 nucleotides read TGTGCCAGCAGCTGGGGGGGACAGGTCGGCGAAAAACTGTTTTTT. The chain couples TRBV11-2 to TRBJ1-4, with TRBD1 identical over 8 bases. This CDR3 has 15 amino acids. V lost 4 bases and J lost 8; bases outside the gene matches: 9. CDR1 and CDR2 from the germline V gene are SGHAT and FQNNGV.

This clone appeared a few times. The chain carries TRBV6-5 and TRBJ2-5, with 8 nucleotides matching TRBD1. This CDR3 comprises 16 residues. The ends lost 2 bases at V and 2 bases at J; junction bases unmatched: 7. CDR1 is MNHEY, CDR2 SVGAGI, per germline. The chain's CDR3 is CASSYGGTGAQETQYF. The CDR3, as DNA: TGTGCCAGCAGTTACGGAGGGACAGGAGCACAAGAGACCCAGTACTTC.

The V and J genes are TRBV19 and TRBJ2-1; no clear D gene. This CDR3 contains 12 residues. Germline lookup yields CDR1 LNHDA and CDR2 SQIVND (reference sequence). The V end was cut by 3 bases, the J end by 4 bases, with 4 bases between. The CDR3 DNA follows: TGTGCCAGTAGTATGCCATACAATGAGCAGTTCTTC. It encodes CASSMPYNEQFF. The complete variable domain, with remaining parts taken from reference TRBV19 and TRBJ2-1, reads DGGITQSPKYLFRKEGQNVTLSCEQNLNHDAMYWYRQDPGQGLRLIYYSQIVNDFQKGDIAEGYSVSREKKESFPLTVTSAQKNPTAFYLCASSMPYNEQFFGPGTRLTVL.

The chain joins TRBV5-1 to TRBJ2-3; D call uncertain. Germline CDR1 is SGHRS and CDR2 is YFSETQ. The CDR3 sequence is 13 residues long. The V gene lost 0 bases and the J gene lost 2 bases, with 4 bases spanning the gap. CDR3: CASSLVVTDTQYF. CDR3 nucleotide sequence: TGCGCCAGCAGCTTGGTGGTCACAGATACGCAGTATTTT.

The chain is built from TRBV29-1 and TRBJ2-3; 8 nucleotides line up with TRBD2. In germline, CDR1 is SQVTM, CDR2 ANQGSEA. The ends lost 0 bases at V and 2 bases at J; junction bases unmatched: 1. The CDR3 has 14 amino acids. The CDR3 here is CSVEERGVTDTQYF. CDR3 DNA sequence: TGCAGCGTTGAAGAGCGGGGGGTCACAGATACGCAGTATTTT.

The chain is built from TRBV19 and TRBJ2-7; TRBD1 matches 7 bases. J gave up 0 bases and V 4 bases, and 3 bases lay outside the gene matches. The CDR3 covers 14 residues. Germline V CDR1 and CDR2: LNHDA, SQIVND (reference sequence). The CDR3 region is CASSTTGSSYEQYF. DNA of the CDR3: TGTGCCAGTAGTACGACAGGGAGCTCCTACGAGCAGTACTTC.

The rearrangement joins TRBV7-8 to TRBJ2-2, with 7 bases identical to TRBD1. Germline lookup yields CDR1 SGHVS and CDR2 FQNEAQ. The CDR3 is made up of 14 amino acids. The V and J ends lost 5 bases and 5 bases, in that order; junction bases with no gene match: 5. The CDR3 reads CASSRLGQTGELFF. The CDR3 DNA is TGTGCCAGCAGCCGGTTGGGACAGACCGGGGAGCTGTTTTTT.

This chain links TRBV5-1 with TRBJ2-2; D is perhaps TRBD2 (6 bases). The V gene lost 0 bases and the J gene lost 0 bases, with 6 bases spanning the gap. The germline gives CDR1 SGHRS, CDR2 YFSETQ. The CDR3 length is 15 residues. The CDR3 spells CASSLVAANTGELFF. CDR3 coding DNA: TGCGCCAGCAGCTTGGTAGCGGCGAACACCGGGGAGCTGTTTTTT.

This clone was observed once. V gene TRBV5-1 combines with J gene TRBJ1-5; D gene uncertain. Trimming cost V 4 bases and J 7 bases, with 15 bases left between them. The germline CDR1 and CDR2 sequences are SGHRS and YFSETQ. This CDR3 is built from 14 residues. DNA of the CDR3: TGCGCCAGCAGCCCAACCGGGGTAGGGCAGCCCCAGCATTTT. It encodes CASSPTGVGQPQHF.

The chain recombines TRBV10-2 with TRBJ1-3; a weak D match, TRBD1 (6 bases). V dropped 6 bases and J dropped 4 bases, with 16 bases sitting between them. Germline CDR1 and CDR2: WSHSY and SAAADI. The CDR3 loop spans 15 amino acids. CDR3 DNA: TGCGCCAGCAGCGAACAGGGTTCAGGGGGAAACACCATATATTTT. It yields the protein CASSEQGSGGNTIYF.

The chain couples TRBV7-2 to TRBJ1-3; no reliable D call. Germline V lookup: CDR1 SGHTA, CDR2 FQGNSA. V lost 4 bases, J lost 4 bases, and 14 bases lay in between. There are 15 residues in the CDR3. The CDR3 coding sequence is TGTGCCAGCAGCTCCTCCGCCCTCCGGGGAAACACCATATATTTT. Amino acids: CASSSSALRGNTIYF.